This T cell receptor (beta chain) was identified during a study of T cell repertoires in cytomegalovirus infection (dated by TCRdb to the late 2010s). Background on the whole study: Donor HLA type was relevant to the analysis, as public TCR beta signatures indicated carriage of CMV infection together with the matching HLA type. Here is what the overall study found, with its caveats: In both this cohort and an independent roughly 350-donor cohort, the cumulative frequency of public TCR beta family members distinguished carriers of CMV infection plus the relevant HLA type. In the ex vivo response, HLA-C-restricted CMV-specific TCR beta clonotypes were dominant, and in two of eight donors the single most frequent clonotype came from this HLA-C-restricted group.

This clonotype was counted at least ten times. Its antigen is not yet known. No base quality values were provided; no much bigger clone lies one nucleotide off. Instrument used: Illumina HiSeq 1500. TCRdb reran the public reads through fastp at Q25 and MiXCR, keeping productive beta chains. One record per CDR3 amino acid sequence lists the most common genes and DNA. The sample table contains 200,000 to 300,000 distinct CDR3 sequences; only one count was recorded for roughly 13% of them. Of the sample, around 8.7% is held by the ten largest clones. The receptor was derived from a human donor in good health (CMV status not recorded). Some clones in this sample may be carry-over from other donors' samples. Sequences were obtained from PBMCs.

The CDR3 region reads CASSGDGFFYEQYF. The sequence in DNA is TGTGCCAGTAGTGGGGACGGATTTTTCTACGAGCAGTACTTC. Here the chain combines TRBV19 and TRBJ2-7; the D segment may tentatively be TRBD1 or TRBD2, each giving 5 matched bases. V is shortened by 5 bases, J by 3 bases, and the region joining them spans 14 bases. Reading from cysteine to phenylalanine, the CDR3 counts 14 amino acids. Of all the DNA, just the CDR3 is kept, 42 bases in frame from base 1. For CDR1 and CDR2, the germline V gene (reference sequence) lists LNHDA and SQIVND.